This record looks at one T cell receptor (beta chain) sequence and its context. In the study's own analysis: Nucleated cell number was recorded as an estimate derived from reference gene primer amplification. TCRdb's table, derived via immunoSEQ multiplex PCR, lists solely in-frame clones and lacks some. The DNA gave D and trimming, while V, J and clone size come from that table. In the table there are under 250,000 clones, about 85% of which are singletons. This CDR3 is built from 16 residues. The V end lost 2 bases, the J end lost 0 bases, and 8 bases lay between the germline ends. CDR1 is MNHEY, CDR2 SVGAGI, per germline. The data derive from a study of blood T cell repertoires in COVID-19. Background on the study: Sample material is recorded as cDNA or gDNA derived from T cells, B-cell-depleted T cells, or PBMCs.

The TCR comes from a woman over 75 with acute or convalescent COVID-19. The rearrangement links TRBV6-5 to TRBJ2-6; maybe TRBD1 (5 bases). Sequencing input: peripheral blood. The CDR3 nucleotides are TGTGCCAGCAGTTACGACAGACTCTCTGGGGCCAACGTCCTGACTTTC. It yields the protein CASSYDRLSGANVLTF.